The 30 T cell receptor beta chains reported below all come from one sample, sequenced in a study of metastatic and nonmetastatic thyroid tumors. TCRdb called clones again from the PCR reads with MiXCR. The sample lists some 40,000 clones, roughly 13% seen once, with over 7.5% in the top ten. Prior to thyroid surgery, none of the patients had received any treatment. Sequencing was done on a sample of blood. All receptors come from a female donor with papillary thyroid cancer or a benign thyroid nodule (not recorded which). Some clones in this sample may be carry-over from other donors' samples.

The table lists this clone with many counts. The chain couples TRBV10-1 to TRBJ2-7; possible D gene TRBD2, 5 bases. CDR1 is WNHNN, CDR2 SYGVQD, per germline (reference sequence). The V gene lost 2 bases and the J gene lost 3 bases, with 8 bases spanning the gap. This CDR3 region has 13 residues. The CDR3, as DNA: TGCGCCAGCAGTGAGGAGCGGTTCTACGAGCAGTACTTC. It codes for CASSEERFYEQYF.

There are many counts of this clone. This rearrangement joins TRBV6-1 to TRBJ2-2; TRBD2 matches 8 bases. CDR1 is MNHNS and CDR2 is SASEGT in the germline V gene. V was pared by 5 bases and J by 1 base, with 3 bases of the junction left unmatched. This CDR3 contains 15 residues. The DNA of the CDR3 is TGTGCCAGCAGTCGACTAGCGAGGAACACCGGGGAGCTGTTTTTT. Encoded protein: CASSRLARNTGELFF.

The V gene is TRBV4-2, the J gene TRBJ2-1, with TRBD1 identical over 9 bases. The CDR3 consists of 17 residues. Germline trimming cut 6 bases from V and 6 bases from J; bases unmatched to any gene: 15. Per the germline V gene, CDR1 is LGHNA and CDR2 is YNFKEQ. The CDR3 sequence is CASSRTGTGIEGNEQFF. The CDR3 region has the DNA TGTGCCAGCAGTCGAACCGGGACAGGGATAGAAGGCAATGAGCAGTTCTTC.

There are many counts of this clone. The same CDR3 is also encoded by other DNA sequences in this sample. The chain combines TRBV25-1 with TRBJ2-1; 11 bases line up with TRBD2. The CDR3 length is 20 residues. Germline CDR1 MGHDK, CDR2 SYGVNS. J was trimmed by 4 bases and V by 7 bases; bases with no gene match: 21. The CDR3 reads CASMPPLRGLAGGTYNEQFF. CDR3 DNA sequence: TGTGCCAGCATGCCCCCTTTACGGGGATTAGCGGGAGGGACATACAATGAGCAGTTCTTC.

V usage is TRBV12-3 or TRBV12-4 and J usage is TRBJ2-7, with D perhaps TRBD1 (6 bases). Trimming took 6 bases from V and 0 from J, leaving 15 bases between them. The CDR3 covers 15 residues. The CDR3 DNA follows: TGTGCCAGCAGCTCCCACAGGGCAAGCTCCTACGAGCAGTACTTC. Translating it yields CASSSHRASSYEQYF.

This clone was counted at least ten times. The CDR3, as DNA: TGTGCCAGCAGCCAAGAACGGGGCCGCCAGCGGGGTGAGCAGTTCTTC. This gives the protein CASSQERGRQRGEQFF. The genes are TRBV3-1 and TRBJ2-1, with 7 bases lining up with TRBD2. Looked up from germline, CDR1 is LGHDT and CDR2 is YNNKEL (reference sequence). J was trimmed by 9 bases and V by 0 bases; bases with no gene match: 11. The CDR3 sequence is 16 residues long.

This clone has ten or more counts. The chain recombines TRBV29-1 with TRBJ2-1; TRBD2 aligns across 8 bases. The germline CDR1 and CDR2 sequences are SQVTM and ANQGSEA. V shed 2 bases, J shed 6 bases, and the junction held 3 bases outside the gene matches. The CDR3 sequence is 13 residues long. CDR3 protein: CSVESGRGNEQFF. The CDR3 bases are TGCAGCGTTGAAAGCGGGAGAGGCAATGAGCAGTTCTTC.

In this sample, this clone turned up many times. The V and J genes are TRBV7-9 and TRBJ2-3; no reliable D call. The CDR3 covers 19 residues. CDR1 SEHNR and CDR2 FQNEAQ come from the germline V gene (reference sequence). The V and J ends lost 8 bases and 3 bases respectively, with 30 bases between them. The CDR3 DNA sequence: TGTGCCAGCGGCCTGCTGCCACTCGCCCCGGCTGCTGGGACAGATACGCAGTATTTT. This gives the protein CASGLLPLAPAAGTDTQYF. The whole variable domain, remainder taken from reference TRBV7-9 and TRBJ2-3, is DTGVSQNPRHKITKRGQNVTFRCDPISEHNRLYWYRQTLGQGPEFLTYFQNEAQLEKSRLLSDRFSAERPKGSFSTLEIQRTEQGDSAMYLCASGLLPLAPAAGTDTQYFGPGTRLTVL.

This clone was found many times. The genes are TRBV10-3 and TRBJ2-7; D may be TRBD1 (6 bases). Germline V gives CDR1 ENHRY, CDR2 SYGVKD. V was clipped by 5 bases and J by 4 bases, with 21 bases between them. The length of the CDR3 is 16 residues. This CDR3 reads CAISTQKAGVRYEQYF. The CDR3 nucleotides read TGTGCCATCAGTACACAGAAAGCAGGGGTTCGGTACGAGCAGTACTTC.

In its sample, this clone was seen many times. A much larger clone lies one base from this, so it may be a read error. The genes are TRBV6-5 and TRBJ2-7; no clear D gene. V was clipped by 5 bases and J by 0 bases, with 17 bases between them. This CDR3 has 16 amino acids. Germline CDR1 MNHEY, CDR2 SVGAGI. The CDR3 sequence: CASSTRGAASSYEQYF. CDR3 nucleotides: TGTGCCAGCAGTACCCGTGGAGCCGCCAGCTCCTACGAGCAGTACTTC.

The rearrangement joins TRBV30 to TRBJ2-7; 8 nucleotides agree with TRBD2. V was clipped by 5 bases and J by 6 bases; unmatched bases: 9. Germline CDR1 and CDR2: GTSNPN and SVGIG (reference sequence). CDR3 size: 13 residues. The CDR3 loop is CAWGGGLDGEQYF. Written as DNA, the CDR3 is TGTGCCTGGGGGGGGGGACTAGATGGCGAGCAGTACTTC.

This clone was seen repeatedly, ten times or more. The chain recombines TRBV7-6 with TRBJ1-5; perhaps TRBD1 as D (5 bases). Germline V CDR1 and CDR2: SGHVS, FNYEAQ. The CDR3 spans 14 residues. V lost 1 base and J lost 3, with 7 bases in between. The CDR3 loop is CASSLGGINQPQHF. The CDR3 bases are TGTGCCAGCAGCTTAGGGGGGATCAATCAGCCCCAGCATTTT.

There are many counts of this clone. The chain is built from TRBV7-9 and TRBJ2-7; D not certain. Trimming cost V 1 base and J 0 bases, with 4 bases left between them. The germline V gene has CDR1 SEHNR and CDR2 FQNEAQ (reference sequence). The CDR3 contains 13 residues. The DNA of the CDR3 is TGTGCCAGCAGCTTAGTACCCTCCTACGAGCAGTACTTC. Its translation: CASSLVPSYEQYF.

This clone was seen repeatedly, ten times or more. The gene calls are TRBV11-2 and TRBJ2-3, with 7 bases identical to TRBD1. CDR3 length: 14 residues. Germline V CDR1 and CDR2: SGHAT, FQNNGV. V dropped 2 bases and J dropped 3; count of bases not matched to a gene: 2. The CDR3 reads CASSLRQGTDTQYF. In DNA, the CDR3 is TGTGCCAGCAGCTTACGACAGGGAACAGATACGCAGTATTTT.

This clone was seen many times. The CDR3 here is CASSNLAVSSYNEQFF. The CDR3 nucleotides read TGTGCCAGCAGTAATTTGGCGGTAAGCTCCTACAATGAGCAGTTCTTC. The V and J genes are TRBV11-3 and TRBJ2-1; no definite D call. The V gene's germline CDR1 is SGHNT and CDR2 YENEEA. The CDR3 loop spans 16 amino acids. Trimming pared 6 bases from V and 0 bases from J, leaving 15 bases between. The variable domain in full, with the rest retrieved from reference TRBV11-3 and TRBJ2-1, is EAGVVQSPRYKIIEKKQPVAFWCNPISGHNTLYWYLQNLGQGPELLIRYENEEAVDDSQLPKDRFSAERLKGVDSTLKIQPAELGDSAVYLCASSNLAVSSYNEQFFGPGTRLTVL.

This clone showed up many times. The rearrangement joins TRBV18 to TRBJ1-1, with TRBD1 matching 7 bases. V shed 6 bases, J shed 1 base, and the junction held 11 bases outside the gene matches. Germline V CDR1 and CDR2: KGHSH, LQKENI. This CDR3 region has 16 residues. For the CDR3, the DNA is TGTGCCAGCTCTCCTCTCGAGACAGGGCCGAACACTGAAGCTTTCTTT. Translation: CASSPLETGPNTEAFF.

This clone has ten or more counts. V and J are TRBV7-9 and TRBJ2-5, with D unclear. The CDR3 runs to 12 residues. Germline lookup yields CDR1 SEHNR and CDR2 FQNEAQ (reference sequence). Trimming pared 5 bases from V and 1 base from J, leaving 5 bases between. CDR3 loop: CASSLLQETQYF. The CDR3 DNA reads TGTGCCAGCAGCCTTCTCCAAGAGACCCAGTACTTC.

This chain connects TRBV11-2 to TRBJ2-5; 7 bases map to TRBD2. The V gene end was trimmed by 0 bases and the J gene end by 6 bases; junction bases not matched to a gene: 4. This CDR3 contains 14 residues. CDR1 and CDR2 from the germline V gene are SGHAT and FQNNGV. The CDR3 sequence: CASSLDRGGQTQYF. CDR3 in DNA: TGTGCCAGCAGCTTAGATCGGGGAGGGCAGACCCAGTACTTC.

The chain joins TRBV11-2 to TRBJ2-1; 7 bases are shared with TRBD2. Germline CDR1 SGHAT, CDR2 FQNNGV. V lost 5 bases to trimming and J lost 10 bases; unmatched junction nucleotides: 2. CDR3 size: 11 residues. CDR3 DNA sequence: TGTGCCAGCAGCCAGACTAGCGAGCAGTTCTTC. Its protein product is CASSQTSEQFF.

This clone was detected many times. Other nucleotide sequences from this sample produce the same CDR3. The J gene is TRBJ2-3, the V gene TRBV11-3; TRBD1 matches 7 bases. There are 14 residues in the CDR3. Germline loops: CDR1 SGHNT, CDR2 YENEEA. V gave up 7 bases and J gave up 3 bases; unmatched junction bases: 7. This CDR3 is CASTRGQITDTQYF. CDR3 in DNA: TGTGCCAGCACCCGGGGACAGATTACAGATACGCAGTATTTT. Filled out from reference TRBV11-3 and TRBJ2-3, the complete variable domain reads EAGVVQSPRYKIIEKKQPVAFWCNPISGHNTLYWYLQNLGQGPELLIRYENEEAVDDSQLPKDRFSAERLKGVDSTLKIQPAELGDSAVYLCASTRGQITDTQYFGPGTRLTVL.

This clone has at least ten counts. The chain combines TRBV9 with TRBJ1-6; D ambiguous. Germline CDR1 is SGDLS and CDR2 is YYNGEE. The V end lost 0 bases, the J end lost 9 bases, and 10 bases lay between the germline ends. This CDR3 has 14 residues. The CDR3, as DNA: TGTGCCAGCAGCGTAGAAAGCGTGGGTTCACCCCTCCACTTT. Residues: CASSVESVGSPLHF.

In this sample, this clone turned up many times. The rearrangement links TRBV15 to TRBJ2-2; the D gene is possibly TRBD2 (5 bases). Germline V CDR1 and CDR2: LNHNV, YYDKDF (reference sequence). Between the trimmed V and J ends, which lost 8 bases and 4 bases, there was a span of 11 bases. The length of the CDR3 is 13 residues. The CDR3 region has the DNA TGTGCCACCGGGAATGAGGGCACCGGGGAGCTGTTTTTT. Protein: CATGNEGTGELFF.

The gene calls are TRBV6-1 and TRBJ2-1, with D tentatively TRBD1 (5 bases). This CDR3 contains 15 residues. Deletions cut 2 bases from V and 9 bases from J, with 17 bases between. CDR1 is MNHNS, CDR2 SASEGT, per germline. The CDR3 DNA follows: TGTGCCAGCAGTGAAATGTTCAGGGTGGCAGTTGAGCAGTTCTTC. Its translation is CASSEMFRVAVEQFF.

At least ten counts were recorded for this clone. The chain carries TRBV11-1 and TRBJ2-1, with 12 bases aligning to TRBD2. The germline CDR1 and CDR2 sequences are SGHAT and FQDESV (reference sequence). V shed 8 bases, J shed 2 bases, and the junction held 10 bases outside the gene matches. This CDR3 has 17 amino acids. The CDR3 region is CASERTSGTGAYNEQFF. The CDR3 bases are TGTGCCAGCGAGCGGACTAGCGGGACCGGCGCCTACAATGAGCAGTTCTTC. The whole variable domain, filled in from reference TRBV11-1 and TRBJ2-1, reads EAEVAQSPRYKITEKSQAVAFWCDPISGHATLYWYRQILGQGPELLVQFQDESVVDDSQLPKDRFSAERLKGVDSTLKIQPAELGDSAMYLCASERTSGTGAYNEQFFGPGTRLTVL.

This clone was observed a handful of times. A much more abundant neighbour one base away suggests this may be a read error. In the same sample, other DNA sequences code for this CDR3. The J gene is TRBJ1-1, the V gene TRBV7-8; D is ambiguous. The CDR3 length is 14 residues. The germline V gene encodes CDR1 SGHVS and CDR2 FQNEAQ. Written as DNA, the CDR3 is TGTGCCAGCAGCTTTGGCAGCTTAAACACTGAGGCTTTCTTT. Protein sequence: CASSFGSLNTEAFF.

In this sample, this clone turned up many times. The rearrangement uses TRBV7-3 and TRBJ1-1, with a weak D call TRBD1 (6 bases). Trimming stripped 5 bases from V and 2 bases from J, with 12 bases between. The V gene's germline CDR1 is SGHTA and CDR2 FQGTGA. This CDR3 spans 14 amino acids. The CDR3 protein is CASSLGHRNTEAFF. Written as DNA, the CDR3 is TGTGCCAGCAGCCTGGGACACCGAAACACTGAAGCTTTCTTT.

As for this clone: The germline gene is not matched at one end of the junction; a read error may be the cause. The chain uses TRBV15 and TRBJ2-7; D perhaps matches TRBD1 (6 bases). The CDR3 sequence is 11 residues long. The germline V gene has CDR1 LNHNV and CDR2 YYDKDF (reference sequence). CDR3 in DNA: TGTTCCACCAGCAGGGGTGGTGAACAGTACTTC. Its protein product is CSTSRGGEQYF.

In its sample, this clone was seen many times. The rearrangement uses TRBV28 and TRBJ2-7; D gene unclear. V lost 2 bases to trimming and J lost 2 bases, with 10 bases between them. CDR3 length equals 14 residues. Germline CDR1 is MDHEN and CDR2 is SYDVKM. The CDR3, as DNA: TGTGCCAGCAGTTTACTTAACAGTCCCTACGAGCAGTACTTC. It yields the protein CASSLLNSPYEQYF. The variable domain in full, completed from reference TRBV28 and TRBJ2-7, reads DVKVTQSSRYLVKRTGEKVFLECVQDMDHENMFWYRQDPGLGLRLIYFSYDVKMKEKGDIPEGYSVSREKKERFSLILESASTNQTSMYLCASSLLNSPYEQYFGPGTRLTVT.

J is TRBJ2-1 and V is TRBV5-1; 15 bases line up with TRBD2. CDR1 is SGHRS and CDR2 is YFSETQ in the germline V gene. CDR3 size: 18 residues. The V gene end was trimmed by 3 bases and the J gene end by 5 bases; junction bases not matched to a gene: 9. CDR3 DNA: TGCGCCAGCAGCTCCGGGACTAGCGGGAGGATTGTAGACAATGAGCAGTTCTTC. Translation gives CASSSGTSGRIVDNEQFF.

This clone has ten or more counts. The rearrangement joins TRBV28 to TRBJ2-1; 8 nucleotides agree with TRBD2. Germline CDR1 reads MDHEN; CDR2 reads SYDVKM. This CDR3 comprises 15 residues. Trimming at V came to 5 bases and at J to 10 bases, leaving 13 bases not matched to a gene. In DNA form, the CDR3 reads TGTGCCAGCAGTACGACTGGAGCGGGAGAAAGAGAGCAGTTCTTC. Translating gives CASSTTGAGEREQFF. Full variable domain (missing parts from reference TRBV28 and TRBJ2-1): DVKVTQSSRYLVKRTGEKVFLECVQDMDHENMFWYRQDPGLGLRLIYFSYDVKMKEKGDIPEGYSVSREKKERFSLILESASTNQTSMYLCASSTTGAGEREQFFGPGTRLTVL.